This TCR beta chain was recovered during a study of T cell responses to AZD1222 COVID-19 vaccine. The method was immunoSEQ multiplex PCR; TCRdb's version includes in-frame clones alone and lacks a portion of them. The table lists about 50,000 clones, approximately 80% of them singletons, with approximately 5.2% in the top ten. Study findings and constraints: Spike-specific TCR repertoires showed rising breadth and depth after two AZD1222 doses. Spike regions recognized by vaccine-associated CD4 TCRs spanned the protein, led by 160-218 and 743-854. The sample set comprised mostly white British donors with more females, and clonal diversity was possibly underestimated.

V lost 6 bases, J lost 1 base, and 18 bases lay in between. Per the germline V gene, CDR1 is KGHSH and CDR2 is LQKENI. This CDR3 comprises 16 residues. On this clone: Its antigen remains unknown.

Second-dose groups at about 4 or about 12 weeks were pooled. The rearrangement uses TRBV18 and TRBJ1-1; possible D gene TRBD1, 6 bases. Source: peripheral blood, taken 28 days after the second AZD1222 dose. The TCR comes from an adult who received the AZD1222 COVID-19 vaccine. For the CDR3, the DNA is TGTGCCAGCTCGCGATACCAACAGGGAGAGAACACTGAAGCTTTCTTT. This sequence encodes CASSRYQQGENTEAFF.